The next 26 T cell receptor beta chains were all read from a single sample in a study of vaccination effects on CD4 cells after COVID-19. The method was immunoSEQ multiplex PCR; TCRdb's version includes in-frame clones alone and lacks a portion of them. The data contain about 43,000 clones, roughly 72% of them singletons. Which antigens these TCRs recognize remains unknown. Sequencing followed a ViraFEST assay step that expanded antigen-specific CD4+ T cells with viral peptide pools. On approximately day 9 of culture, CD4+ T cells were separated out. The vaccine recipients had no prior SARS-CoV-2 infection, with negative nucleocapsid antibodies. Sample: CD4+ T cells from PBMCs cultured with SARS-CoV-2 spike peptides, taken before COVID-19 vaccination. These receptors were collected from a human donor who received a COVID-19 vaccine.

CDR3 bases: TGTGCCAGCAGTGCCGACCAATTCCAAGAGACCCAGTACTTC. Residues: CASSADQFQETQYF. The chain is built from TRBV2 and TRBJ2-5; D not resolved. V dropped 4 bases and J dropped 1 base, with 10 bases sitting between them. The CDR3 loop spans 14 amino acids. Germline V gene lookup returns CDR1 SNHLY and CDR2 FYNNEI.

The chain employs TRBV6-1 and TRBJ2-7; either TRBD1 or TRBD2 may fit D (5 bases each). The CDR3 has 16 amino acids. V shed 4 bases and J shed 3 bases, with 19 bases lying between them. Germline assignment: CDR1 MNHNS and CDR2 SASEGT. The CDR3 is CASSGSRQTTYYEQYV. The CDR3 DNA is TGTGCCAGCAGTGGTTCTAGACAGACTACTTACTACGAGCAGTACGTC.

This chain joins TRBV6-4 and TRBJ2-1, with TRBD1 matching over 9 bases. The trim removed 5 bases at V and 7 bases at J, leaving 9 bases unmatched. The CDR3 is 15 residues long. The germline CDR1 and CDR2 sequences are MRHNA and SNTAGT. The CDR3 DNA reads as TGTGCCAGCAGTCCCCGGGACAGGGCGGTAAATGAGCAGTTCTTC. Translation: CASSPRDRAVNEQFF.

This rearrangement joins TRBV3-1 (or the pseudogene TRBV3-2) to TRBJ2-5; no clear D. This CDR3 comprises 16 residues. Per germline, CDR1 LGHDT and CDR2 YNNKEL (reference sequence). Trimming removed 6 bases at V and 5 bases at J, with 22 bases between. The CDR3 is CASRKNNQRKSETQYF. CDR3 in DNA: TGTGCCAGCAGGAAAAATAACCAGCGCAAGAGCGAGACCCAGTACTTC.

This sequence joins TRBV7-2 and TRBJ1-1; D might be TRBD1 (6 bases). V was trimmed by 4 bases and J by 0 bases, leaving 15 bases between them. The CDR3 covers 16 residues. From germline, CDR1 is SGHTA and CDR2 FQGNSA. The CDR3 nucleotides read TGTGCCAGCAGCTCCGCGGGGGGCCGGTTGAACACTGAAGCTTTCTTT. Translating gives CASSSAGGRLNTEAFF.

The V and J genes are TRBV19 and TRBJ1-5; D ambiguous. Deletions cut 2 bases from V and 1 base from J, with 3 bases between. The CDR3 loop spans 13 amino acids. In germline, CDR1 is LNHDA, CDR2 SQIVND (reference sequence). In nucleotides, the CDR3 is TGTGCCAGTAGTATAACCAGCAATCAGCCCCAGCATTTT. Translated: CASSITSNQPQHF.

This clone was counted a few times. The rearrangement links TRBV30 to TRBJ2-7; D unresolved. Germline loops: CDR1 GTSNPN, CDR2 SVGIG (reference sequence). The CDR3 contains 14 residues. Trimming stripped 2 bases from V and 3 bases from J, with 14 bases between. CDR3 residues: CAWSPALEVYEQYV. In DNA form, the CDR3 reads TGTGCCTGGAGTCCAGCCTTAGAGGTCTACGAGCAGTACGTC.

The V call is TRBV6-6, the J call TRBJ1-2; D gene unclear. CDR1 MNHNY and CDR2 SVGAGI come from the germline V gene (reference sequence). This CDR3 region has 13 residues. With 0 bases removed from V and 6 bases from J, the gap between germline ends came to 8 bases. For the CDR3, the DNA is TGTGCCAGCAGTTACTCGAGTCTGGATGGCTACACCTTC. This encodes CASSYSSLDGYTF.

This clone appeared once. The chain has TRBV29-1 and TRBJ2-3, with 10 positions matching TRBD1. The trim removed 6 bases at V and 1 base at J, leaving 4 bases unmatched. Germline V CDR1 and CDR2: SQVTM, ANQGSEA. The CDR3 contains 14 residues. The CDR3 bases are TGCAGCGTAACAGGACAGGGGGGCACAGATACGCAGTATTTT. This sequence encodes CSVTGQGGTDTQYF.

The rearrangement joins TRBV25-1 to TRBJ1-2; the D gene is possibly TRBD1 (6 bases). Germline assignment: CDR1 MGHDK and CDR2 SYGVNS. This CDR3 has 16 residues. Deletions cut 1 base from V and 5 bases from J, with 17 bases between. The CDR3 nucleotides are TGTGCCAGCAGTGAATGGACAGAAGGGCCTATTTATGGCTACACCTTC. Translation: CASSEWTEGPIYGYTF.

The chain employs TRBV5-1 and TRBJ2-1; 12 bases agree with TRBD2. CDR3 size: 20 residues. Losses at the gene ends were 3 bases for V and 0 bases for J; bases not matched to a gene: 13. Germline V gene data show CDR1 as SGHRS and CDR2 as YFSETQ. The CDR3 region has the DNA TGCGCCAGCAGCTCGACAGGAGGACTAGCGGGGAGAGGCTCCTACAATGAGCAGTTCTTC. It specifies CASSSTGGLAGRGSYNEQFF.

This rearrangement joins TRBV29-1 to TRBJ2-3, with D unclear. The CDR3 consists of 12 residues. V shed 0 bases and J shed 3 bases, with 4 bases lying between them. Per the germline V gene, CDR1 is SQVTM and CDR2 is ANQGSEA. CDR3 amino acids: CSVEDATDTQYF. CDR3 coding DNA: TGCAGCGTTGAAGACGCTACAGATACGCAGTATTTT.

This chain connects TRBV18 to TRBJ2-1; D might be TRBD1 (6 bases). Trimming shortened V by 3 bases and J by 5 bases, and 14 bases separated the two germline ends. The V gene's germline CDR1 is KGHSH and CDR2 LQKENI. The CDR3 is 15 amino acids. The CDR3 sequence: CASSPFQGTDNEQFF. The DNA for the CDR3 is TGTGCCAGCTCACCGTTCCAGGGGACCGACAATGAGCAGTTCTTC.

The CDR3 reads CASSPQPNSGNTIYF. DNA of the CDR3: TGTGCCAGCAGCCCCCAGCCTAACTCTGGAAACACCATATATTTT. V and J are TRBV7-2 and TRBJ1-3, with no clear D. The CDR3 is 15 residues long. Germline values: CDR1 SGHTA, CDR2 FQGNSA. V was cut by 5 bases and J by 0 bases, with 11 bases left in between.

The chain couples TRBV4-3 to TRBJ2-1, with D unresolved. From germline, CDR1 is LGHNA and CDR2 YSLEER. This CDR3 contains 16 residues. V was pared by 1 base and J by 1 base, with 11 bases between. Written as DNA, the CDR3 is TGCGCCAGCAGCCAAGTCATAAAGGGTTCCTACAATGAGCAGTTCTTC. Its translation is CASSQVIKGSYNEQFF.

This rearrangement joins TRBV27 to TRBJ2-5; TRBD2 matches 14 bases. The germline gives CDR1 MNHEY, CDR2 SMNVEV (reference sequence). The CDR3 extends over 16 amino acids. Trimming at V came to 5 bases and at J to 5 bases, leaving 7 bases not matched to a gene. CDR3 protein: CASSDEGLAGVETQYF. CDR3 sequence (DNA): TGTGCCAGCAGTGACGAGGGACTAGCGGGGGTTGAGACCCAGTACTTC.

For the CDR3, the DNA is TGTGCCAGCAGATTTAGGACAGGGGGGGATCAGCCCCAGCATTTT. Amino acids: CASRFRTGGDQPQHF. This rearrangement joins TRBV6-5 to TRBJ1-5, with 10 bases aligning to TRBD1. The ends lost 6 bases at V and 5 bases at J; junction bases unmatched: 7. CDR1 is MNHEY and CDR2 is SVGAGI in the germline V gene. CDR3 length equals 15 residues.

This rearrangement joins TRBV10-2 to TRBJ2-2; TRBD1 agrees at 9 bases. V shed 7 bases, J shed 1 base, and the junction held 4 bases outside the gene matches. CDR1 and CDR2 from the germline V gene are WSHSY and SAAADI. The CDR3 spans 15 residues. CDR3: CASTWTGENTGELFF. CDR3 nucleotides: TGCGCCAGCACCTGGACAGGGGAGAACACCGGGGAGCTGTTTTTT.

The chain combines TRBV14 with TRBJ1-6, with TRBD1 matching over 9 bases. V lost 5 bases, J lost 3 bases, and 5 bases stayed unmatched. Looked up from germline, CDR1 is SGHDN and CDR2 is FVKESK. The CDR3 spans 16 residues. Here the CDR3 reads CASSGRDRDYNSPLHF. The DNA of the CDR3 is TGTGCCAGCAGCGGCCGGGACAGGGACTATAATTCACCCCTCCACTTT. The full variable domain, rest sourced from reference TRBV14 and TRBJ1-6, is EAGVTQFPSHSVIEKGQTVTLRCDPISGHDNLYWYRRVMGKEIKFLLHFVKESKQDESGMPNNRFLAERTGGTYSTLKVQPAELEDSGVYFCASSGRDRDYNSPLHFGNGTRLTVT.

The chain employs TRBV6-2 or TRBV6-3 and TRBJ2-3; 16 bases map to TRBD2. This CDR3 spans 19 amino acids. Per the germline V gene, CDR1 is MNHEY and CDR2 is SVGEGT. With V trimmed by 5 bases and J by 0 bases, 8 bases remained unmatched. CDR3 in amino acids: CASSNPGLAGGESTDTQYF. The CDR3 bases are TGTGCCAGCAGTAACCCGGGACTAGCGGGGGGGGAAAGCACAGATACGCAGTATTTT.

This clone was seen just once. The chain uses TRBV6-5 and TRBJ1-1; no definite D call. V was cut by 2 bases and J by 2 bases, with 9 bases left in between. Germline V gene data show CDR1 as MNHEY and CDR2 as SVGAGI. There are 14 residues in the CDR3. The CDR3 here is CASSYPAGNTEAFF. In DNA, the CDR3 is TGTGCCAGCAGTTACCCGGCCGGAAACACTGAAGCTTTCTTT.

This clone has only a few counts. J is TRBJ2-7 and V is TRBV21-1; the DNA was not compared with TRBD1, the D call given in the table. TRBV21-1 is a pseudogene locus. The CDR3 extends over 17 amino acids. CDR3 DNA: TGTGCCAGCAGTCCCCAATCCCGGGACAGGGTACCGGGGGAGCAGTACGTC. Its protein is CASSPQSRDRVPGEQYV.

This chain links TRBV7-2 with TRBJ2-3; D is uncertain. The CDR3 consists of 12 residues. The V and J ends lost 1 base and 2 bases respectively, with 1 base between them. CDR1 SGHTA and CDR2 FQGNSA come from the germline V gene. This chain's CDR3 is CASSLDTDTQYF. The CDR3 bases are TGTGCCAGCAGCTTAGACACAGATACGCAGTATTTT.

The chain carries TRBV5-6 and TRBJ1-2; unclear D gene. Germline lookup yields CDR1 SGHDT and CDR2 YYEEEE. This CDR3 is built from 12 residues. The V gene lost 3 bases and the J gene lost 1 base, with 4 bases spanning the gap. The CDR3 region has the DNA TGTGCCAGCAGCTCGGGTAACTATGGCTACACCTTC. As protein: CASSSGNYGYTF.

J is TRBJ1-6 and V is TRBV3-1 (or the pseudogene TRBV3-2); D gene ambiguous. V shed 2 bases and J shed 7 bases, with 9 bases lying between them. From germline, CDR1 is LGHDT and CDR2 YNNKEL (reference sequence). The CDR3 has 14 residues. The CDR3 protein is CASSQPSGNSPLHF. CDR3 in DNA: TGTGCCAGCAGCCAACCCAGCGGGAATTCACCCCTCCACTTT.

The chain joins TRBV19 to TRBJ2-3; TRBD2 matches 7 bases. V lost 10 bases to trimming and J lost 1 base; unmatched junction nucleotides: 8. CDR3 length: 14 residues. CDR1 is LNHDA and CDR2 is SQIVND in the germline V gene (reference sequence). The CDR3 DNA reads TGTGCCACCGCGGCTAGCGGAGGCACAGATACGCAGTATTTT. It specifies CATAASGGTDTQYF.